The 9 T cell receptor beta chains given below trace back to one sample, sequenced in a study of cytomegalovirus exposure and HLA in healthy donors. PCR was performed using 60 Vbeta and 13 Jbeta primers. TCRdb's table, derived via immunoSEQ multiplex PCR, lists solely in-frame clones and lacks some. The sample holds 66,000 or so clones, 89% seen once. Source material: PBMCs. Receptor source: a man aged 25 to 40 in good health and CMV-seropositive.

The J gene is TRBJ2-7, the V gene TRBV13, with 9 nucleotides matching TRBD1. Germline V lookup: CDR1 PRHDT, CDR2 FYEKMQ (reference sequence). J lost 6 bases, V lost 4 bases, and 7 bases had no gene match. The CDR3 contains 14 residues. Here the CDR3 reads CASSSRGTGLEQYF. The DNA of the CDR3 is TGTGCCAGCAGCTCCAGGGGGACAGGGCTCGAGCAGTACTTC.

This chain links TRBV12-5 with TRBJ1-2; the D gene is possibly TRBD1 (6 bases). Trimming took off 5 bases at V and 4 bases at J, with 11 bases between the two ends. Germline CDR1 reads LGHNT; CDR2 reads FRNRAP. CDR3 length: 13 residues. CDR3 DNA sequence: TGTGCTAGTGGTCCAGGGGTAGGCTATGGCTACACCTTC. Translating it yields CASGPGVGYGYTF.

The chain couples TRBV5-5 to TRBJ2-5; maybe TRBD1 (5 bases). This CDR3 contains 14 residues. Trimming took 0 bases from V and 6 from J, leaving 12 bases between them. Germline CDR1 SGHKS, CDR2 YYEKEE (reference sequence). CDR3 nucleotides: TGTGCCAGCAGCTTGGTCATGAAGGGGCAGACCCAGTACTTC. Translating gives CASSLVMKGQTQYF.

This chain joins TRBV11-2 and TRBJ1-2, with D tentatively TRBD1 (5 bases). Trimming shortened V by 5 bases and J by 4 bases, and 20 bases separated the two germline ends. Germline CDR1 SGHAT, CDR2 FQNNGV. The length of the CDR3 is 16 residues. CDR3 nucleotides: TGTGCCAGCAGCCCCGGAGGGGCAGCGTGGGTCTATGGCTACACCTTC. Its translation is CASSPGGAAWVYGYTF.

The V and J genes are TRBV9 and TRBJ2-1; D is possibly TRBD2 (5 bases). The CDR3 runs to 14 residues. Per germline, CDR1 SGDLS and CDR2 YYNGEE. With 3 bases removed from V and 6 bases from J, the gap between germline ends came to 13 bases. Here the CDR3 reads CASSALGGGNEQFF. As DNA, the CDR3 is TGTGCCAGCAGCGCACTAGGCGGCGGCAATGAGCAGTTCTTC.

The DNA for the CDR3 is TGTGCCAGCAGCTTGTTGGCAGGGGATAACTATGGCTACACCTTC. Its translation is CASSLLAGDNYGYTF. The V gene is TRBV5-4, the J gene TRBJ1-2; D perhaps matches TRBD1 (6 bases). From germline, CDR1 is SGHNT and CDR2 YYREEE (reference sequence). With 1 base removed from V and 1 base from J, the gap between germline ends came to 11 bases. This CDR3 is built from 15 residues.

V usage is TRBV12-5 and J usage is TRBJ2-7, with D possibly TRBD1 on 7 matching bases. V was shortened by 2 bases and J by 7 bases, with 18 bases between the two germline ends. The CDR3 covers 15 residues. CDR1 LGHNT and CDR2 FRNRAP come from the germline V gene. Written as DNA, the CDR3 is TGTGCTAGTGGTTTGAGACCCCTCCAGGGGGGAGAGCAGTACTTC. It encodes CASGLRPLQGGEQYF. Based on the CDR3 plus reference TRBV12-5 and TRBJ2-7, the full variable domain is DARVTQTPRHKVTEMGQEVTMRCQPILGHNTVFWYRQTMMQGLELLAYFRNRAPLDDSGMPKDRFSAEMPDATLATLKIQPSEPRDSAVYFCASGLRPLQGGEQYFGPGTRLTVT.

V gene TRBV7-9 combines with J gene TRBJ1-4; 7 positions agree with TRBD1. The junction had 14 bases not matched to a gene; V was cut back by 5 bases and J by 8 bases. This CDR3 is built from 16 residues. CDR1 and CDR2 (germline): SEHNR, FQNEAQ (reference sequence). This CDR3 is CASSPPPTGVGEKLFF. The CDR3 nucleotides read TGTGCCAGCAGCCCTCCCCCTACAGGGGTTGGCGAAAAACTGTTTTTT.

Worth noting for this clone: The same CDR3 also results from other DNA sequences found in this sample. The V gene is TRBV4-2, the J gene TRBJ1-5; 7 positions match TRBD1. J was trimmed by 4 bases and V by 1 base; bases with no gene match: 1. CDR3 length: 14 amino acids. The germline gives CDR1 LGHNA, CDR2 YNFKEQ. CDR3 bases: TGTGCCAGCAGCCAAGTACAGGGGAATCAGCCCCAGCATTTT. Amino acids: CASSQVQGNQPQHF.